This T cell receptor beta chain stems from a study of control samples from healthy donors and cancer patients. TCRdb keeps only in-frame clones here, not all; method: immunoSEQ multiplex PCR. The sample includes around 100,000 clones, about nine tenths seen only once; the top ten take 2.5% to 3.5%. The clonotype originates from a human donor in good health. The donor label of this sample is uncertain. The specimen was blood.

This CDR3 is CASSYPLRPGTTAYEQYF. In nucleotides, the CDR3 is TGTGCCAGCAGTTACCCGTTAAGACCCGGGACCACCGCCTACGAGCAGTACTTC. V is TRBV6-2 or TRBV6-3 and J is TRBJ2-7, with D possibly being TRBD1 or TRBD2 (5 bases each). CDR1 and CDR2 (germline): MNHEY, SVGEGT. The length of the CDR3 is 18 residues. The germline V and J ends were trimmed by 2 bases and 2 bases, with 22 bases remaining between them.